A selection of T cell receptor beta chains follows, all from one sample in a study of response to subunit inactivated influenza vaccine. TCRdb redid the calling of the RT-PCR reads with MiXCR, one entry per CDR3 protein. The sample holds roughly 700,000 distinct CDR3 sequences, more than 11% seen once. Sequenced material: PBMCs from blood, taken 14 to 15 days before vaccination. The receptors were sampled from a man aged 45-65 years who received an inactivated influenza vaccine. Each CDR3 is given with its conserved first and last residue. Fields, in order: V gene, CDR3 protein.

TRBV4-3 CASSQERFGTGTYEQYF
TRBV11-1 CASSSWDVYGYTF
TRBV7-2 CASGSRDYSYNEQFF
TRBV9 CASSAPVGGGNTGELFF
TRBV12-3/TRBV12-4 CASSLHYLDYGYTF
TRBV7-2 CASSFSAAGGRETQYF
TRBV6-2/TRBV6-3 CASSYSTGLAGGRYEQYF
TRBV12-3/TRBV12-4 CASSGPGTREAFF
TRBV29-1 CSVLAGARRGYTF
TRBV27 CASSRGVTEQFF
TRBV4-2 CASSQEGGFGRETQYF
TRBV30 CAWYSQGAGYGYTF
TRBV15 CATRENRGHPGELFF
TRBV7-9 CASSPNSDTQYF
TRBV12-3/TRBV12-4 CASSLAPLHEQYF
TRBV30 CAWSGNRDGYTF
TRBV29-1 CSVRRASGFQETQYF
TRBV7-2 CASSENTLTEQYF
TRBV5-5 CASSFEGGRIEQYF
TRBV9 CASSVASGRPTSYNEQFF
TRBV5-8 CASTLRAGRDEQFF
TRBV6-1 CASSEAELWGETQYF
TRBV9 CASSVAGQNTEAFF
TRBV2 CASSWDRAGNSPLHF
TRBV3-1 CASSQGQTYNSPLHF
TRBV5-1 CASYGLADYGYTF
TRBV5-4 CASSPPTGTLDNEQFF
TRBV6-5 CASSYDPGLGNTIYF
TRBV30 CAFRARGPNSPLHF
TRBV6-1 CASSRGQGGLNEQFF
TRBV19 CASSRYPDSYNEQFF
TRBV5-8 CASYQGRTSYEQFF
TRBV7-2 CASSSSGAYEQYF
TRBV2 CASKDRGREQYF
TRBV2 CASSEIGRNTEAFF
TRBV15 CATSRKKGQGTGELFF
TRBV4-2 CASSLMLHGLAGSYEQYF
TRBV7-2 CASILARDEQYF
TRBV14 CASSLGRRGGNEQFF
TRBV6-1 CASTQSASGLYEQYF
TRBV3-1 CASSQDYSTNTEAFF
TRBV27 CASSLLVQRQRGTEAFF
TRBV24-1 CATSMGLAEKGRETQYF
TRBV5-5 CASSLEWSNYGYTF
TRBV6-6 CASRQDSNQPQHF
TRBV7-2 CASSSGPLNTEAFF
TRBV29-1 CSVTGLAGVYEQYF
TRBV18 CASSGTGPSGANVLTF
TRBV7-2 CASSPNRWGGVNGYTF
TRBV11-2 CASSLAEEKLFF
TRBV20-1 CSARGRGLETQYF
TRBV3-1 CASSQGSSGGYEQFF
TRBV29-1 CSVGLAGGPSYEQYF
TRBV20-1 CSVGTRAYNEQFF
TRBV4-3 CASSQESSFGSRSGANVLTF
TRBV12-3/TRBV12-4 CASSLFGGTEAFF
TRBV9 CASSVGDMLSYEQYF
TRBV12-3/TRBV12-4 CASSFGQPNEQFF